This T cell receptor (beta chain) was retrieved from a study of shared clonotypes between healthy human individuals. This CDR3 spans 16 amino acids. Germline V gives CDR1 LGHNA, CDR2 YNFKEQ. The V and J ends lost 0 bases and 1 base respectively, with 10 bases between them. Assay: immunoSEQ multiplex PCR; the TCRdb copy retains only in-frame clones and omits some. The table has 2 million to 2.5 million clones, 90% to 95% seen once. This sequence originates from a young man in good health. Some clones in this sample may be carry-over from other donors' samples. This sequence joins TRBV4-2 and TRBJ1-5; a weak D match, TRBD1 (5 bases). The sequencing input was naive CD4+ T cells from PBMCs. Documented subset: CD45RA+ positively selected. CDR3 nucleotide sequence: TGTGCCAGCAGCCAAGAGGGGCAAGGGAGCAATCAGCCCCAGCATTTT. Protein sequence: CASSQEGQGSNQPQHF.